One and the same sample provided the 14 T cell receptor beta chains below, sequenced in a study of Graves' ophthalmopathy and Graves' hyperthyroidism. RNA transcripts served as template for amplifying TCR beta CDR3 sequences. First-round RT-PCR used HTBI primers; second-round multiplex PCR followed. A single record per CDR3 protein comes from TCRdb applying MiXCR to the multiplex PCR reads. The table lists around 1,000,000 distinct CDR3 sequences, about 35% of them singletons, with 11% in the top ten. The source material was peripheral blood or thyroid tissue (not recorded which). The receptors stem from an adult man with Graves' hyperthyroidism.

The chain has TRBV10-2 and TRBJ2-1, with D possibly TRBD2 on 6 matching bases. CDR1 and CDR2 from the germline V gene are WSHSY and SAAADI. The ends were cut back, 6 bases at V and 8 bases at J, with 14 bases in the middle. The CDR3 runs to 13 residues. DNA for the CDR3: TGCGCCAGCAGGGAGACTAGTGGGCATGAGCAGTTCTTC. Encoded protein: CASRETSGHEQFF.

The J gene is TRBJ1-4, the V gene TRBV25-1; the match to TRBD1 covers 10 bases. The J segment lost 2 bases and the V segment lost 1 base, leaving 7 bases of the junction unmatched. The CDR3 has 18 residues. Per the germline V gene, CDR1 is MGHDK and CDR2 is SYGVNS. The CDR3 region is CASSELRGQGFTNEKLFF. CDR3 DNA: TGTGCCAGCAGTGAATTGCGGGGACAGGGGTTCACTAATGAAAAACTGTTTTTT.

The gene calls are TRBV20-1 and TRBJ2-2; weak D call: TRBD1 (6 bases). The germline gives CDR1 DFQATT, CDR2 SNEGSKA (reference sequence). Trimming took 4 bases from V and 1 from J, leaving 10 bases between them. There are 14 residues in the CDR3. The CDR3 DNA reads TGCAGTGCTACCCAGACAGGGAACACCGGGGAGCTGTTTTTT. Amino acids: CSATQTGNTGELFF.

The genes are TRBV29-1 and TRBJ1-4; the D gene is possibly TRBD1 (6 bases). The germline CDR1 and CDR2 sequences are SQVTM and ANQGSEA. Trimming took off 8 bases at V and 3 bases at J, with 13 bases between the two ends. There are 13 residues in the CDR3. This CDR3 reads CSIPGQANEKLFF. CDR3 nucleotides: TGCAGCATCCCGGGACAAGCTAATGAAAAACTGTTTTTT.

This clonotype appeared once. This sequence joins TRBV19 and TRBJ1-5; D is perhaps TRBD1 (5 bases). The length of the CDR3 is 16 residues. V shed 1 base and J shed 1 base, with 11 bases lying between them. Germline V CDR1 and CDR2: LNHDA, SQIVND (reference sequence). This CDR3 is CASSIAAGKSNQPQHF. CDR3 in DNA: TGTGCCAGTAGTATAGCTGCAGGGAAGAGCAATCAGCCCCAGCATTTT.

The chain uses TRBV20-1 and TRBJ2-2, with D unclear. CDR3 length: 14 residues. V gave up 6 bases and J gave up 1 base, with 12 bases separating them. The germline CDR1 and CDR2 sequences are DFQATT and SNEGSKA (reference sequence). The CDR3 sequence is CSASWAGNTGELFF. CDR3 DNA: TGCAGTGCCTCATGGGCAGGGAACACCGGGGAGCTGTTTTTT.

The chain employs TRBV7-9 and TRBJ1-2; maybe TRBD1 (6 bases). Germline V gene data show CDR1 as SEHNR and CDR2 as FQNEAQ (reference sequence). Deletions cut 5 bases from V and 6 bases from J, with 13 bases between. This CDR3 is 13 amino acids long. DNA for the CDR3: TGTGCCAGCAGCGCCAGACAGGCGGATGGCTACACCTTC. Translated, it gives CASSARQADGYTF.

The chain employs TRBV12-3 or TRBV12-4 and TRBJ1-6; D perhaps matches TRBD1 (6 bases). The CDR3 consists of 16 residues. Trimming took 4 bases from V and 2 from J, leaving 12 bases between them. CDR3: CASSSAKGAYNSPLHF. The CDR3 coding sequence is TGTGCCAGCAGTTCAGCTAAGGGGGCCTATAATTCACCCCTCCACTTT.

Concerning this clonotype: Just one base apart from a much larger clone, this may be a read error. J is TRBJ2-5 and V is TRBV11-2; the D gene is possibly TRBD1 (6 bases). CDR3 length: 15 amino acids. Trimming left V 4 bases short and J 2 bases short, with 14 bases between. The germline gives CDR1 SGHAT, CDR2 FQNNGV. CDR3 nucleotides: TGTGCCAGCAGCTCGCGCGTGACAGGTCAAGAGACCCAGTACTTC. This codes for CASSSRVTGQETQYF.

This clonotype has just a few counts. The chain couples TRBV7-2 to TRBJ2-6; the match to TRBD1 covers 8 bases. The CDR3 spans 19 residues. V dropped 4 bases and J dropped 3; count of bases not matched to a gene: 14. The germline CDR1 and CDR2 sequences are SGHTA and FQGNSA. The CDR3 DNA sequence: TGTGCCAGCAGCTCCCCTCCAGGGGGCTGGGGGCTTGGGGCCAACGTCCTGACTTTC. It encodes CASSSPPGGWGLGANVLTF.

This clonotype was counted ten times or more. CDR3 loop: CASSAGRSYEQYF. The CDR3 bases are TGTGCCAGCAGCGCGGGCCGTTCCTACGAGCAGTACTTC. J is TRBJ2-7 and V is TRBV7-2; possibly TRBD2 for D (5 bases). The CDR3 runs to 13 residues. Germline lookup yields CDR1 SGHTA and CDR2 FQGNSA. V dropped 5 bases and J dropped 1 base, with 9 bases sitting between them.

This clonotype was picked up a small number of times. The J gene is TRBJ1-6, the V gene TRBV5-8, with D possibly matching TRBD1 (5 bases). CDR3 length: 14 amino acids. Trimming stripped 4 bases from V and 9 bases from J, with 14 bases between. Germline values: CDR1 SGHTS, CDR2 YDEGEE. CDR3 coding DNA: TGTGCCAGCAGCGTCGGGGGACCTCGTTCACCCCTCCACTTT. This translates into CASSVGGPRSPLHF.

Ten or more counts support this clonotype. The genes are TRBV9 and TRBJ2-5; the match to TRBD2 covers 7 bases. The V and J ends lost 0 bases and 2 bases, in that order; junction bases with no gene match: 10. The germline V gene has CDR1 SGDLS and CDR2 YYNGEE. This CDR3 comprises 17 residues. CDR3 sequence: CASSVVRTRRTQETQYF. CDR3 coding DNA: TGTGCCAGCAGCGTAGTGAGGACTAGAAGGACGCAAGAGACCCAGTACTTC.

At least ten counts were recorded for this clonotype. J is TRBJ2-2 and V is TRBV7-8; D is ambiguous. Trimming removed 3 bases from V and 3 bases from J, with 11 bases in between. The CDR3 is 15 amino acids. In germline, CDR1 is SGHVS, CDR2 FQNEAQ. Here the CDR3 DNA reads TGTGCCAGCAGCTTCCGCTGGGCTGACACCGGGGAGCTGTTTTTT. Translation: CASSFRWADTGELFF. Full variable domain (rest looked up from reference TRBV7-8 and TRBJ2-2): GAGVSQSPRYKVAKRGQDVALRCDPISGHVSLFWYQQALGQGPEFLTYFQNEAQLDKSGLPSDRFFAERPEGSVSTLKIQRTQQEDSAVYLCASSFRWADTGELFFGEGSRLTVL.